The 4 T cell receptor beta chains below come from one sample, sequenced in a study of regulatory T cells in long-lasting Graves disease. Investigators prepared the TCR beta libraries by applying iRepertoire HTBI primers and Arm-PCR of CDR3 regions. TCRdb reprocessed the multiplex PCR reads with MiXCR, giving one entry per CDR3 protein. The table shows 400,000 to 500,000 distinct CDR3 sequences, with 15% occurring only once. Noted time point: newly diagnosed GD, antithyroid drugs for less than 3 months. After RNA was extracted from PBMCs, the TCR library was made from it. Separately, the same data were catalogued under a study of T cells in Graves' hyperthyroidism and ophthalmopathy.

The starting material was peripheral blood mononuclear cells (PBMCs), obtained at new diagnosis, from a patient treated with antithyroid drugs. The receptors originated from a woman under 40 with Graves disease.

The rearrangement uses TRBV11-2 and TRBJ2-3, with 16 nucleotides matching TRBD2. Germline CDR1 is SGHAT and CDR2 is FQNNGV. Trimming took 7 bases from V and 5 from J; bases not matched to a gene: 3. The CDR3 length is 15 residues. The CDR3 region is CASKGLAGGVDTQYF. CDR3 nucleotides: TGTGCCAGCAAGGGACTAGCGGGAGGGGTAGATACGCAGTATTTT.

There are many counts of this clonotype. Compared with germline, one end of the junction differs, possibly owing to a read error. The V gene is TRBV5-1, the J gene TRBJ1-1, with D unclear. This CDR3 is built from 13 residues. From germline, CDR1 is SGHRS and CDR2 YFSETQ. The DNA for the CDR3 is TGTGCCAGCAGCTTAGACGGGCACACTGAAGCTTTCTTT. Encoded protein: CASSLDGHTEAFF.

This clonotype was counted many times. The rearrangement links TRBV7-9 to TRBJ2-7; 8 positions match TRBD2. The CDR3 extends over 16 amino acids. V was pared by 5 bases and J by 5 bases, with 14 bases of the junction left unmatched. CDR1 is SEHNR, CDR2 FQNEAQ, per germline (reference sequence). The CDR3 is CASSHPPGLVKHEQYF. The CDR3, as DNA: TGTGCCAGCAGCCACCCACCGGGACTAGTGAAGCACGAGCAGTACTTC.

This clonotype was observed a handful of times. A clone one base away is much larger, so this may be a read error. This chain links TRBV27 with TRBJ2-1; TRBD2 matches at 9 bases. The CDR3 covers 15 residues. Germline assignment: CDR1 MNHEY and CDR2 SMNVEV (reference sequence). CDR3 nucleotides: TGTGCCAGCAGCTATAGCGGGAGTGGCTACAATGGGCAGTTCTTC. This encodes CASSYSGSGYNGQFF.